This entry lists 5 T cell receptor beta chains sequenced from one sample in a study of shared clonotypes between healthy human individuals. The assay was immunoSEQ multiplex PCR, and TCRdb's table has in-frame clones only and misses some. The table records about 2.3 million clones, approximately 93% of them present only once. Sequencing was done on a sample of naive CD4+ T cells from PBMCs. Sample subset: CD45RA+ positively selected. Source of these receptors: a man between 18 and 29 years old in good health. Some clones in this sample may be carry-over from other donors' samples.

This chain joins TRBV19 and TRBJ2-7, with D possibly matching TRBD1 (6 bases). The CDR3 sequence is 16 residues long. The V gene's germline CDR1 is LNHDA and CDR2 SQIVND (reference sequence). The ends were cut back, 5 bases at V and 0 bases at J, with 17 bases in the middle. The CDR3 spells CASSPLVRTDSYEQYF. DNA of the CDR3: TGTGCCAGTAGTCCTTTAGTCAGGACAGACTCCTACGAGCAGTACTTC.

As to this clone: Other nucleotide sequences from this sample produce the same CDR3. The rearrangement links TRBV28 to TRBJ1-2; D call uncertain. Germline V CDR1 and CDR2: MDHEN, SYDVKM. CDR3 length equals 11 residues. The V end was cut by 5 bases, the J end by 2 bases, with 3 bases between. The DNA of the CDR3 is TGTGCCAGCAGTCTCAACTATGGCTACACCTTC. Translation gives CASSLNYGYTF.

The chain couples TRBV19 to TRBJ2-7; no definite D call. The CDR3 is 12 amino acids. Germline lookup yields CDR1 LNHDA and CDR2 SQIVND (reference sequence). The CDR3 spells CASSVDPTRQYF. CDR3 nucleotides: TGTGCTTCCTCAGTGGACCCTACGAGGCAGTACTTC.

The V call is TRBV19, the J call TRBJ1-5; D is ambiguous. Germline lookup yields CDR1 LNHDA and CDR2 SQIVND (reference sequence). CDR3 length equals 16 residues. The ends were cut back, 2 bases at V and 3 bases at J, with 14 bases in the middle. In nucleotides, the CDR3 is TGTGCCAGTAGTATAATTCTCCAGGCACTCAATCAGCCCCAGCATTTT. This sequence encodes CASSIILQALNQPQHF.

This rearrangement joins TRBV11-3 to TRBJ2-1; perhaps TRBD2 as D (6 bases). Germline V gene data show CDR1 as SGHNT and CDR2 as YENEEA. This CDR3 is built from 15 residues. The germline V and J ends were trimmed by 5 bases and 6 bases, with 17 bases remaining between them. The CDR3 bases are TGTGCCAGCAGCGGCGATACGGGGGTGGGCAATGAGCAGTTCTTC. Its translation: CASSGDTGVGNEQFF.